Below, 14 T cell receptor beta chains from the same sample are listed, as sequenced in a study of shared clonotypes between healthy human individuals. Libraries were prepared by immunoSEQ multiplex PCR; TCRdb keeps only in-frame clonotypes and omits some of them. The table shows 2.5 million or so clones, with 85% to 95% occurring only once. Specimen: naive CD4+ T cells sorted from blood. Subset described: CD45RA+ positively selected. These receptor sequences come from a young man in good health.

The V gene is TRBV6-5, the J gene TRBJ2-1, with D perhaps TRBD1 (5 bases). The V end lost 6 bases, the J end lost 10 bases, and 13 bases lay between the germline ends. The germline V gene encodes CDR1 MNHEY and CDR2 SVGAGI. The CDR3 length is 12 residues. CDR3 bases: TGTGCCAGCAGGAGGTACCAGGGCGAGCAGTTCTTC. Encoded protein: CASRRYQGEQFF.

The rearrangement links TRBV6-6 to TRBJ2-1, with D tentatively TRBD2 (7 bases). Germline CDR1 is MNHNY and CDR2 is SVGAGI (reference sequence). This CDR3 spans 15 amino acids. The germline V and J ends were trimmed by 5 bases and 5 bases, with 16 bases remaining between them. The CDR3 loop is CASSTRGAQNNEQFF. The DNA of the CDR3 is TGTGCCAGCAGTACCCGGGGGGCCCAAAACAATGAGCAGTTCTTC.

CDR3 nucleotide sequence: TGCGCCAGCAGCTTGGGGGGTGTGGGGACACCACATCAGGCTTTCTTT. Residues: CASSLGGVGTPHQAFF. The rearrangement links TRBV5-1 to TRBJ1-1; weak D call: TRBD1 (6 bases). V shed 0 bases and J shed 11 bases, with 23 bases lying between them. The CDR3 is 16 amino acids. Germline lookup yields CDR1 SGHRS and CDR2 YFSETQ.

This chain connects TRBV9 to TRBJ2-2, with 7 positions matching TRBD2. Germline V gene sequence: CDR1 SGDLS, CDR2 YYNGEE. The CDR3 is 16 amino acids. V was clipped by 1 base and J by 1 base; unmatched bases: 4. CDR3 loop: CASSVWAGENTGELFF. The CDR3 coding sequence is TGTGCCAGCAGCGTATGGGCGGGGGAGAACACCGGGGAGCTGTTTTTT.

V is TRBV27 and J is TRBJ2-1; 11 nucleotides match TRBD2. Germline CDR1 is MNHEY and CDR2 is SMNVEV (reference sequence). Unmatched junction bases numbered 6, after V lost 3 bases and J lost 8 bases. This CDR3 comprises 15 residues. The CDR3 loop reads CASSFNSGGGDEQFF. The DNA for the CDR3 is TGTGCCAGCAGTTTTAATAGCGGGGGGGGCGATGAGCAGTTCTTC.

The chain carries TRBV2 and TRBJ1-2; 7 bases align to TRBD1. The length of the CDR3 is 14 residues. J lost 4 bases, V lost 0 bases, and 2 bases had no gene match. Germline V gene data show CDR1 as SNHLY and CDR2 as FYNNEI. The CDR3 spells CASSEARTGYGYTF. The DNA for the CDR3 is TGTGCCAGCAGTGAAGCTAGGACAGGCTATGGCTACACCTTC.

The rearrangement links TRBV5-1 to TRBJ2-1, with D perhaps matching TRBD1 or TRBD2 (5 bases each). Trimming removed 1 base from V and 3 bases from J, with 17 bases in between. The CDR3 contains 17 residues. CDR1 and CDR2 from the germline V gene are SGHRS and YFSETQ. CDR3 bases: TGCGCCAGCAGCTTGCCGCCCGGGACCCCTCTCTACAATGAGCAGTTCTTC. This translates into CASSLPPGTPLYNEQFF.

The chain joins TRBV9 to TRBJ1-5; no reliable D call. Trimming left V 0 bases short and J 2 bases short, with 9 bases between. Germline loops: CDR1 SGDLS, CDR2 YYNGEE. The CDR3 extends over 15 amino acids. The CDR3 loop reads CASSVARMGNQPQHF. DNA of the CDR3: TGTGCCAGCAGCGTAGCGAGGATGGGCAATCAGCCCCAGCATTTT.

This chain links TRBV6-1 with TRBJ1-2; tentatively, D is TRBD1 (5 bases). The V end lost 2 bases, the J end lost 2 bases, and 12 bases lay between the germline ends. Germline V CDR1 and CDR2: MNHNS, SASEGT. CDR3 length: 15 residues. The CDR3 loop is CASSESSAGNYGYTF. CDR3 nucleotide sequence: TGTGCCAGCAGTGAAAGTTCTGCAGGGAACTATGGCTACACCTTC.

The J gene is TRBJ2-5, the V gene TRBV30; 11 bases map to TRBD1. TRBJ2-7 explains the end of the DNA better; the J call may be wrong. Germline V gene sequence: CDR1 GTSNPN, CDR2 SVGIG (reference sequence). The CDR3 spans 14 residues. The CDR3 region has the DNA TGTGCCTGGAGCCGGGACAGGGGGTCCTACGAGCAGTACTTC. Encoded protein: CAWSRDRGSYEQYF.

The rearrangement joins TRBV27 to TRBJ1-1; 9 nucleotides match TRBD1. With V trimmed by 5 bases and J by 4 bases, 8 bases remained unmatched. CDR1 MNHEY and CDR2 SMNVEV come from the germline V gene (reference sequence). The CDR3 is 15 amino acids. The CDR3 spells CASSPGTGLSTEAFF. CDR3 DNA sequence: TGTGCCAGCAGTCCCGGGACAGGGCTTAGCACTGAAGCTTTCTTT.

The V call is TRBV5-1, the J call TRBJ2-2; possibly TRBD1 or TRBD2 for D (6 bases each). CDR1 SGHRS and CDR2 YFSETQ come from the germline V gene. The CDR3 consists of 15 residues. Trimming cost V 3 bases and J 1 base, with 10 bases left between them. The CDR3 region is CASSSQGLNTGELFF. CDR3 DNA: TGCGCCAGCAGCTCACAGGGACTGAACACCGGGGAGCTGTTTTTT.

This clone appeared a few times. Mismatch with germline at one junction end may stem from a read error. The chain is built from TRBV19 and TRBJ1-1; TRBD1 is a possible D gene (5 bases). The CDR3 totals 15 residues. Per germline, CDR1 LNHDA and CDR2 SQIVND (reference sequence). Written as DNA, the CDR3 is TGTGCCAGTAGTAGCTTGGGACGGGTGAACACTAAAGCTTTCTTT. Translated, it gives CASSSLGRVNTKAFF.

The chain recombines TRBV7-2 with TRBJ2-1; no definite D call. Trimming took 5 bases from V and 6 from J, leaving 11 bases between them. Germline V CDR1 and CDR2: SGHTA, FQGNSA. The CDR3 spans 13 residues. In DNA form, the CDR3 reads TGTGCCAGCAGCAGCCGAAACGTCAATGAGCAGTTCTTC. Protein: CASSSRNVNEQFF.